This T cell receptor (beta chain) was captured by sequencing in a study of blood T cell repertoires in COVID-19. In the study overall: The United States, Italy and Spain provided the acute and convalescent COVID-19 samples. Sources were T cells, B-cell-depleted T cells, or PBMCs; the material itself was cDNA or gDNA.

As processed by the authors: Reference gene primer amplification gave estimated nucleated cell counts. Generated by immunoSEQ multiplex PCR, the TCRdb table keeps only in-frame clones and is missing some. For V, J and clone size, that table is used; D and trimming come from the DNA. The table records fewer than 200,000 clones, approximately 80% of them present only once. The CDR3 covers 20 residues. CDR1 is LNHDA and CDR2 is SQIVND in the germline V gene (reference sequence). V shed 1 base and J 0 bases; nucleotides not matched to a gene: 15. The TCR comes from a human donor in a cohort sampled during active COVID-19. The specimen sequenced was peripheral blood. This chain uses TRBV19 with TRBJ2-4; 7 positions match TRBD1. DNA of the CDR3: TGTGCCAGTAGTATAGTAGCTCGGGACAGACAGTTCCTAGCCAAAAACATTCAGTACTTC. Translating gives CASSIVARDRQFLAKNIQYF.